The 25 T cell receptor beta chains given below trace back to one sample, sequenced in a study of cytomegalovirus exposure and HLA in healthy donors. A multiplex PCR was run with 60 Vbeta primers and 13 Jbeta primers. The method was immunoSEQ multiplex PCR; TCRdb's version includes in-frame clones alone and lacks a portion of them. Of tens of thousands of clones listed, approximately 80% are singletons. Sequenced sample: PBMCs. Receptors originate from a woman in her forties in good health and CMV-seronegative.

This chain uses TRBV28 with TRBJ2-1; D is possibly TRBD2 (5 bases). The CDR3 covers 18 residues. Trimming pared 5 bases from V and 0 bases from J, leaving 20 bases between. The germline V gene has CDR1 MDHEN and CDR2 SYDVKM. The CDR3 DNA reads TGTGCCAGCAGTGTGCCCCCCCTTGAGCGGCGCTCCTACAATGAGCAGTTCTTC. It yields the protein CASSVPPLERRSYNEQFF.

The chain has TRBV7-9 and TRBJ2-1, with 10 bases aligning to TRBD1. The CDR3 sequence is 13 residues long. The ends lost 4 bases at V and 6 bases at J; junction bases unmatched: 0. Per germline, CDR1 SEHNR and CDR2 FQNEAQ (reference sequence). For the CDR3, the DNA is TGTGCCAGCAGCTGGGACAGGGGCAATGAGCAGTTCTTC. This translates into CASSWDRGNEQFF.

The chain employs TRBV5-6 and TRBJ1-2; no reliable D call. Germline V gives CDR1 SGHDT, CDR2 YYEEEE. V lost 3 bases to trimming and J lost 6 bases, with 12 bases between them. The CDR3 totals 13 residues. This CDR3 reads CASSWGALNGYTF. CDR3 sequence (DNA): TGTGCCAGCAGCTGGGGAGCCTTGAATGGCTACACCTTC.

The chain recombines TRBV27 with TRBJ1-1, with D possibly being TRBD1 (5 bases). The V and J ends lost 5 bases and 0 bases respectively, with 10 bases between them. The CDR3 covers 14 residues. Germline V gene sequence: CDR1 MNHEY, CDR2 SMNVEV (reference sequence). The CDR3 DNA follows: TGTGCCAGCAGTGTCAGGGCCCTGAACACTGAAGCTTTCTTT. This codes for CASSVRALNTEAFF.

This clone was seen only a few times. At one boundary the junction diverges from the germline segment, which might be a read error. V is TRBV4-3 and J is TRBJ1-2; no clear D. CDR3 size: 13 residues. In germline, CDR1 is LGHNA, CDR2 YSLEER. As DNA, the CDR3 is TGCGCCAGCAGCCAAGATGCTAAGTATGGCTACACCTTC. It encodes CASSQDAKYGYTF.

This clone appeared a single time. The V gene is TRBV19, the J gene TRBJ1-2; 7 nucleotides align to TRBD1. With V trimmed by 6 bases and J by 7 bases, 11 bases remained unmatched. The CDR3 runs 14 residues. Germline V gives CDR1 LNHDA, CDR2 SQIVND (reference sequence). CDR3 protein: CASRGTDAPSGYTF. DNA of the CDR3: TGTGCCAGTAGAGGGACAGACGCTCCATCTGGCTACACCTTC.

The CDR3 bases are TGTGCCAGCAGCGAACGGACGGGAATCTCCTACGAGCAGTACTTC. This translates into CASSERTGISYEQYF. The chain carries TRBV28 and TRBJ2-7; tentatively, D is TRBD2 (5 bases). The V gene's germline CDR1 is MDHEN and CDR2 SYDVKM. The CDR3 length is 15 residues. The ends were cut back, 6 bases at V and 0 bases at J, with 15 bases in the middle.

This sequence joins TRBV9 and TRBJ2-3; D is perhaps TRBD2 (5 bases). From germline, CDR1 is SGDLS and CDR2 YYNGEE. Trimming stripped 0 bases from V and 0 bases from J, with 8 bases between. CDR3 length equals 15 residues. The CDR3 coding sequence is TGTGCCAGCAGCGTAGTAGGAGGAAGCACAGATACGCAGTATTTT. It specifies CASSVVGGSTDTQYF.

J is TRBJ2-5 and V is TRBV7-2, with D uncertain. TRBJ2-7 matches the DNA end more closely, so the J call is doubtful. The CDR3 is 12 amino acids. Germline V CDR1 and CDR2: SGHTA, FQGNSA. Here the CDR3 reads CASSQIPNEQYF. CDR3 nucleotides: TGTGCCAGCAGCCAAATACCCAACGAGCAGTACTTC.

The rearrangement links TRBV11-2 to TRBJ1-5; D gene unclear. The V gene lost 0 bases and the J gene lost 7 bases, with 13 bases spanning the gap. This CDR3 has 15 residues. The germline V gene has CDR1 SGHAT and CDR2 FQNNGV. Written as DNA, the CDR3 is TGTGCCAGCAGCTTAGAGGGAGGGATCGGGCAGCCCCAGCATTTT. Its translation: CASSLEGGIGQPQHF. The full variable domain, with the rest looked up from reference TRBV11-2 and TRBJ1-5, is EAGVAQSPRYKIIEKRQSVAFWCNPISGHATLYWYQQILGQGPKLLIQFQNNGVVDDSQLPKDRFSAERLKGVDSTLKIQPAKLEDSAVYLCASSLEGGIGQPQHFGDGTRLSIL.

This chain connects TRBV5-1 to TRBJ2-3; D is possibly TRBD2 (6 bases). V was clipped by 4 bases and J by 6 bases, with 21 bases between them. Per germline, CDR1 SGHRS and CDR2 YFSETQ. This CDR3 region has 16 residues. CDR3 nucleotide sequence: TGCGCCAGCAGCCCTACTGGGAGGACAACTAGTGATACGCAGTATTTT. Protein product: CASSPTGRTTSDTQYF.

This rearrangement joins TRBV5-1 to TRBJ1-2, with 10 bases matching TRBD1. CDR1 is SGHRS, CDR2 YFSETQ, per germline. The junction had 7 bases not matched to a gene; V was cut back by 0 bases and J by 2 bases. This CDR3 contains 17 residues. The chain's CDR3 is CASSLVPGQGSNYGYTF. CDR3 nucleotides: TGCGCCAGCAGCTTGGTCCCGGGACAGGGGTCCAACTATGGCTACACCTTC.

The sample holds a few counts of this clone. This chain connects TRBV6-4 to TRBJ2-1; 10 bases are a match to TRBD2. Germline values: CDR1 MRHNA, CDR2 SNTAGT. There are 16 residues in the CDR3. V gave up 5 bases and J gave up 3 bases; unmatched junction bases: 7. CDR3 nucleotide sequence: TGTGCCAGCAGTCCCGAAGCGGGAGGGGGCTACAATGAGCAGTTCTTC. Its translation is CASSPEAGGGYNEQFF.

V and J are TRBV20-1 and TRBJ1-2; D call uncertain. The CDR3 is 9 residues long. CDR1 and CDR2 from the germline V gene are DFQATT and SNEGSKA (reference sequence). Trimming took off 4 bases at V and 8 bases at J, with 5 bases between the two ends. The CDR3 DNA sequence: TGCAGTGCTATCAGGGGCTACACCTTC. Encoded protein: CSAIRGYTF.

The chain joins TRBV10-3 to TRBJ2-1; 8 nucleotides match TRBD1. V lost 4 bases to trimming and J lost 0 bases; unmatched junction nucleotides: 2. Germline V gene data show CDR1 as ENHRY and CDR2 as SYGVKD. CDR3 length: 15 residues. The CDR3: CAISGDRSSYNEQFF. DNA of the CDR3: TGTGCCATCAGTGGGGACAGGAGCTCCTACAATGAGCAGTTCTTC.

This rearrangement joins TRBV4-2 to TRBJ2-6; 7 bases map to TRBD1. The V gene's germline CDR1 is LGHNA and CDR2 YNFKEQ. The CDR3 has 16 amino acids. Germline trimming cut 0 bases from V and 3 bases from J; bases unmatched to any gene: 2. The CDR3 DNA reads as TGTGCCAGCAGCCAAGAAAGGACAGGTGGGGCCAACGTCCTGACTTTC. Amino acids: CASSQERTGGANVLTF.

This clone was counted a few times. This chain links TRBV6-6 with TRBJ2-1; 7 positions agree with TRBD2. CDR3 length: 14 residues. Germline V lookup: CDR1 MNHNY, CDR2 SVGAGI (reference sequence). J was trimmed by 6 bases and V by 7 bases; bases with no gene match: 9. The CDR3 region is CASIGGSKSNEQFF. The CDR3 DNA follows: TGTGCCAGCATCGGCGGGAGTAAAAGCAATGAGCAGTTCTTC.

The V gene is TRBV19, the J gene TRBJ2-4, with 7 bases fitting TRBD1. This CDR3 contains 15 residues. With V trimmed by 8 bases and J by 3 bases, 10 bases remained unmatched. CDR1 is LNHDA and CDR2 is SQIVND in the germline V gene (reference sequence). The CDR3 DNA follows: TGTGCCAGTTCCACACCGACAGGGATCAAAAACATTCAGTACTTC. Its protein is CASSTPTGIKNIQYF.

The V gene is TRBV11-2, the J gene TRBJ2-2; D remains unclear. The germline V gene has CDR1 SGHAT and CDR2 FQNNGV. This CDR3 comprises 14 residues. V was shortened by 5 bases and J by 5 bases, with 12 bases between the two germline ends. The CDR3 here is CASSRAGSTGELFF. DNA for the CDR3: TGTGCCAGCAGCCGAGCCGGTAGTACCGGGGAGCTGTTTTTT.

This rearrangement joins TRBV4-1 to TRBJ1-5; no clear D gene. CDR1 is MGHRA, CDR2 YSYEKL, per germline. The V end was cut by 1 base, the J end by 4 bases, with 11 bases between. The CDR3 has 15 residues. CDR3 residues: CASSQGRAPNQPQHF. The DNA of the CDR3 is TGCGCCAGCAGCCAAGGGCGGGCCCCGAATCAGCCCCAGCATTTT.

This clone has just a few counts. V is TRBV7-8 and J is TRBJ1-2; D possibly corresponds to TRBD1 (6 bases). The CDR3 length is 14 residues. The germline V gene has CDR1 SGHVS and CDR2 FQNEAQ. V lost 0 bases and J 6 bases, leaving 11 bases between the germline ends. The CDR3 DNA is TGTGCCAGCAGCTTAGCGGCCAGGGGTGATGGCTACACCTTC. It specifies CASSLAARGDGYTF.

The chain combines TRBV5-4 with TRBJ1-4, with 11 bases that match TRBD1. The length of the CDR3 is 16 residues. V lost 6 bases, J lost 6 bases, and 10 bases stayed unmatched. CDR1 is SGHNT, CDR2 YYREEE, per germline (reference sequence). The CDR3 here is CASTRGTGGFDEKLFF. The CDR3 DNA sequence: TGTGCCAGCACCAGAGGGACAGGGGGATTTGATGAAAAACTGTTTTTT.

The CDR3 loop reads CASSYAGLDNEQYF. DNA of the CDR3: TGTGCCAGCAGTTACGCGGGACTAGATAACGAGCAGTACTTC. The chain is built from TRBV6-5 and TRBJ2-7; the match to TRBD2 covers 8 bases. The CDR3 is 14 residues long. Germline V gene sequence: CDR1 MNHEY, CDR2 SVGAGI. J gave up 5 bases and V 2 bases, and 5 bases lay outside the gene matches.

The chain has TRBV2 and TRBJ1-3, with 7 bases identical to TRBD1. V trimming: 4 bases; J trimming: 1 base; junction bases outside the gene matches: 10. From germline, CDR1 is SNHLY and CDR2 FYNNEI. The CDR3 runs 17 residues. The CDR3 region has the DNA TGTGCCAGCAGTGCCGGGACAGTGCAATTTTCTGGAAACACCATATATTTT. Its translation is CASSAGTVQFSGNTIYF.

The count of this clone is one. At one end, the junction sequence differs from germline, possibly due to a read error. The chain couples TRBV5-4 to TRBJ2-7; D is unresolved. This CDR3 has 15 residues. Germline lookup yields CDR1 SGHNT and CDR2 YYREEE (reference sequence). CDR3 sequence reads: CASNLLVAASYEQYF. As DNA, the CDR3 is TGTGCCAGCAACTTGTTGGTGGCTGCTTCCTACGAGCAGTACTTC.